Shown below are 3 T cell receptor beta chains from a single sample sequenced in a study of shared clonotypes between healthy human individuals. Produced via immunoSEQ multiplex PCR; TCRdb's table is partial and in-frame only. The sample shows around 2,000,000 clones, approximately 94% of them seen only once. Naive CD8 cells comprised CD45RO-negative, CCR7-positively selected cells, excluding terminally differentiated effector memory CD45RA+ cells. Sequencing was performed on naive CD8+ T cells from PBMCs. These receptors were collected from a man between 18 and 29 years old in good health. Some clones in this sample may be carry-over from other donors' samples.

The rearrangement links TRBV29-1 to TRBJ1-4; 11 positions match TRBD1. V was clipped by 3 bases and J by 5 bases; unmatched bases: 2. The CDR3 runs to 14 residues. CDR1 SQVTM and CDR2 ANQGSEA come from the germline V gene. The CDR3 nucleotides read TGCAGCGTTGAGGGACAGGGGGTAAATGAAAAACTGTTTTTT. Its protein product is CSVEGQGVNEKLFF.

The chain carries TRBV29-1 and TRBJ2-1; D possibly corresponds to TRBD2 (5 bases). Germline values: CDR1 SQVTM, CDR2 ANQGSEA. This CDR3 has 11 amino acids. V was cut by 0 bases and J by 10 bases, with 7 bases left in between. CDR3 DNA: TGCAGCGTTGAAGATCGACTAGAGCAGTTCTTC. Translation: CSVEDRLEQFF.

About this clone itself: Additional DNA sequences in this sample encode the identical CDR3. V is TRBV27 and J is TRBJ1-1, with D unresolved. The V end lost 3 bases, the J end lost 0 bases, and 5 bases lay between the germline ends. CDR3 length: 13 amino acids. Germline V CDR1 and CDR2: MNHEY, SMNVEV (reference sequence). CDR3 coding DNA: TGTGCCAGCAGTTTCACAGTGAACACTGAAGCTTTCTTT. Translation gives CASSFTVNTEAFF.